One and the same sample provided the 32 T cell receptor beta chains below, sequenced in a study of OX40 agonist ivuxolimab in advanced cancers. Using immunoSEQ multiplex PCR, the repertoire was profiled, and TCRdb retains in-frame clones only, with some absent. Here the sample spans about 68,000 clones, roughly 88% being singletons. The sequenced sample was CD4+ or CD8+ T cells sorted from blood, obtained in a trial of the OX40 agonist ivuxolimab. Source of these receptors: an adult with an advanced solid tumor such as melanoma, head and neck, liver or kidney cancer.

V is TRBV29-1 and J is TRBJ2-7; 8 bases align to TRBD2. CDR1 SQVTM and CDR2 ANQGSEA come from the germline V gene. V was pared by 4 bases and J by 2 bases, with 4 bases of the junction left unmatched. CDR3 length: 13 amino acids. The CDR3 region has the DNA TGCAGCGTTGGGACTAGCTCCGCCTACGAGCAGTACTTC. Its translation is CSVGTSSAYEQYF.

This chain joins TRBV27 and TRBJ2-3; tentative D call: TRBD2 (5 bases). Per germline, CDR1 MNHEY and CDR2 SMNVEV (reference sequence). The CDR3 sequence is 16 residues long. Trimming pared 0 bases from V and 2 bases from J, leaving 12 bases between. The CDR3: CASSLSRAAVTDTQYF. DNA of the CDR3: TGTGCCAGCAGTTTATCACGAGCGGCAGTCACAGATACGCAGTATTTT.

This rearrangement joins TRBV19 to TRBJ2-1; D possibly corresponds to TRBD2 (7 bases). V gave up 3 bases and J gave up 6 bases, with 21 bases separating them. Germline CDR1 and CDR2: LNHDA and SQIVND (reference sequence). The CDR3 covers 17 residues. CDR3 sequence reads: CASSITGGRAGVNEQFF. The CDR3, as DNA: TGTGCCAGTAGTATCACCGGGGGGAGGGCAGGGGTCAATGAGCAGTTCTTC. The whole variable domain, remainder taken from reference TRBV19 and TRBJ2-1, is DGGITQSPKYLFRKEGQNVTLSCEQNLNHDAMYWYRQDPGQGLRLIYYSQIVNDFQKGDIAEGYSVSREKKESFPLTVTSAQKNPTAFYLCASSITGGRAGVNEQFFGPGTRLTVL.

The rearrangement links TRBV7-3 to TRBJ2-1; 12 nucleotides agree with TRBD2. This CDR3 has 18 residues. V shed 2 bases, J shed 4 bases, and the junction held 9 bases outside the gene matches. Germline CDR1 reads SGHTA; CDR2 reads FQGTGA. The CDR3 is CASSLSASGREGYNEQFF. CDR3 nucleotides: TGTGCCAGCAGCTTATCAGCTAGCGGGAGGGAGGGGTACAATGAGCAGTTCTTC.

This clone was seen just once. The chain joins TRBV6-1 to TRBJ2-5; D remains ambiguous. The CDR3 is 13 amino acids. Looked up from germline, CDR1 is MNHNS and CDR2 is SASEGT. The V end was cut by 5 bases, the J end by 0 bases, with 7 bases between. The DNA for the CDR3 is TGTGCCAGCAGTAAGACTCACCAAGAGACCCAGTACTTC. This sequence encodes CASSKTHQETQYF.

The chain couples TRBV27 to TRBJ2-1; 7 bases match TRBD2. From germline, CDR1 is MNHEY and CDR2 SMNVEV (reference sequence). The CDR3 contains 15 residues. The trim removed 2 bases at V and 8 bases at J, leaving 9 bases unmatched. CDR3 amino acids: CASSLGAGPWDEQFF. The CDR3 DNA is TGTGCCAGCAGTTTAGGAGCGGGACCGTGGGATGAGCAGTTCTTC.

The V and J genes are TRBV27 and TRBJ1-4; D not certain. The CDR3 is made up of 14 amino acids. Germline loops: CDR1 MNHEY, CDR2 SMNVEV (reference sequence). Between the trimmed V and J ends, which lost 5 bases and 2 bases, there was a span of 9 bases. CDR3 coding DNA: TGTGCCAGCAGTCTGACTGGGACTAATGAAAAACTGTTTTTT. Its protein is CASSLTGTNEKLFF.

A single count supports this clone. J is TRBJ1-1 and V is TRBV5-5; D call uncertain. Germline V gene lookup returns CDR1 SGHKS and CDR2 YYEKEE (reference sequence). The CDR3 is made up of 13 amino acids. V lost 0 bases and J lost 1, with 4 bases in between. The CDR3 nucleotides are TGTGCCAGCAGCTTGGCATGGAACACTGAAGCTTTCTTT. Translating it yields CASSLAWNTEAFF.

The genes are TRBV10-1 and TRBJ1-5; D unresolved. The CDR3 has 14 amino acids. V was cut by 6 bases and J by 4 bases, with 13 bases left in between. Germline CDR1 WNHNN, CDR2 SYGVQD (reference sequence). Here the CDR3 reads CASRNYLGNQPQHF. CDR3 bases: TGCGCCAGCAGGAACTACCTGGGGAATCAGCCCCAGCATTTT.

The chain employs TRBV7-9 and TRBJ2-5; possibly TRBD1 or TRBD2 for D (5 bases each). CDR1 and CDR2 (germline): SEHNR, FQNEAQ (reference sequence). V was trimmed by 4 bases and J by 13 bases, leaving 13 bases between them. This CDR3 comprises 11 residues. CDR3 DNA sequence: TGTGCCAGCAGCTCGGGGCCCCGCAGGTACTTC. Amino acid sequence: CASSSGPRRYF.

The V and J genes are TRBV2 and TRBJ1-2; 8 bases match TRBD1. This CDR3 region has 15 residues. J gave up 0 bases and V 5 bases, and 5 bases lay outside the gene matches. The V gene's germline CDR1 is SNHLY and CDR2 FYNNEI. CDR3 DNA sequence: TGTGCCAGCAGTTACGACAGGGGTACTAACTATGGCTACACCTTC. Encoded protein: CASSYDRGTNYGYTF.

The J gene is TRBJ2-1, the V gene TRBV7-6; no clear D gene. CDR3 size: 12 residues. Germline V CDR1 and CDR2: SGHVS, FNYEAQ. Trimming pared 4 bases from V and 6 bases from J, leaving 7 bases between. The CDR3 spells CASSSFRNEQFF. The CDR3 DNA reads as TGTGCCAGCAGCTCTTTCCGCAATGAGCAGTTCTTC.

This clone has just one count. Here the CDR3 reads CSGSGGYGTQYF. The DNA for the CDR3 is TGCAGTGGGTCAGGGGGTTATGGGACCCAGTACTTC. This rearrangement joins TRBV29-1 to TRBJ2-5; 7 nucleotides match TRBD1. Germline assignment: CDR1 SQVTM and CDR2 ANQGSEA. CDR3 length: 12 residues.

The V call is TRBV28, the J call TRBJ1-5; D not certain. The germline V and J ends were trimmed by 5 bases and 7 bases, with 18 bases remaining between them. Germline values: CDR1 MDHEN, CDR2 SYDVKM. The CDR3 totals 15 residues. Here the CDR3 DNA reads TGTGCCAGCAGTCCTAATACCCGTCAGGCCCAGCCCCAGCATTTT. Protein: CASSPNTRQAQPQHF.

J is TRBJ2-3 and V is TRBV28; 7 bases are a match to TRBD2. CDR1 is MDHEN, CDR2 SYDVKM, per germline. The J segment lost 0 bases and the V segment lost 5 bases, leaving 2 bases of the junction unmatched. There are 14 residues in the CDR3. The CDR3 protein is CASSTGGSTDTQYF. The CDR3 DNA follows: TGTGCCAGCAGTACGGGAGGCAGCACAGATACGCAGTATTTT.

The chain has TRBV25-1 and TRBJ2-5; D is perhaps TRBD1 (5 bases). V shed 1 base and J shed 4 bases, with 10 bases lying between them. CDR3 length: 14 amino acids. In germline, CDR1 is MGHDK, CDR2 SYGVNS. CDR3 bases: TGTGCCAGCAGTGAATTTGGACAATTAGAGACCCAGTACTTC. The encoded protein is CASSEFGQLETQYF.

The chain couples TRBV7-2 to TRBJ1-1; D gene uncertain. The germline V gene encodes CDR1 SGHTA and CDR2 FQGNSA. The CDR3 consists of 13 residues. V lost 3 bases and J 4 bases, leaving 9 bases between the germline ends. CDR3 DNA sequence: TGTGCCAGCAGCTTCGGATCGACCACTGAAGCTTTCTTT. It codes for CASSFGSTTEAFF.

This chain uses TRBV9 with TRBJ1-4, with TRBD1 matching 9 bases. Germline CDR1 reads SGDLS; CDR2 reads YYNGEE. V shed 4 bases and J 7 bases; nucleotides not matched to a gene: 8. The CDR3 is 15 residues long. The CDR3 nucleotides read TGTGCCAGCAGCCCCGGCCGGGACAGGGTTGAAAAACTGTTTTTT. Protein product: CASSPGRDRVEKLFF. Full variable domain (rest looked up from reference TRBV9 and TRBJ1-4): DSGVTQTPKHLITATGQRVTLRCSPRSGDLSVYWYQQSLDQGLQFLIQYYNGEERAKGNILERFSAQQFPDLHSELNLSSLELGDSALYFCASSPGRDRVEKLFFGSGTQLSVL.

V gene TRBV7-9 combines with J gene TRBJ2-1; 7 bases align to TRBD2. V lost 1 base, J lost 10 bases, and 1 base stayed unmatched. The CDR3 consists of 12 residues. In germline, CDR1 is SEHNR, CDR2 FQNEAQ (reference sequence). CDR3 DNA: TGTGCCAGCAGCTTAGGGGAGGGCGAGCAGTTCTTC. Translated, it gives CASSLGEGEQFF.

V usage is TRBV7-9 and J usage is TRBJ2-7, with D possibly TRBD1 on 6 matching bases. Trimming removed 0 bases from V and 3 bases from J, with 12 bases in between. The CDR3 sequence is 15 residues long. CDR1 SEHNR and CDR2 FQNEAQ come from the germline V gene (reference sequence). CDR3 nucleotides: TGTGCCAGCAGCTTAGCCTCAGGGGCTGTCTACGAGCAGTACTTC. As protein: CASSLASGAVYEQYF. Variable domain in full (rest from reference TRBV7-9 and TRBJ2-7): DTGVSQNPRHKITKRGQNVTFRCDPISEHNRLYWYRQTLGQGPEFLTYFQNEAQLEKSRLLSDRFSAERPKGSFSTLEIQRTEQGDSAMYLCASSLASGAVYEQYFGPGTRLTVT.

The V gene is TRBV30, the J gene TRBJ2-1, with no clear D. From germline, CDR1 is GTSNPN and CDR2 SVGIG (reference sequence). This CDR3 spans 11 amino acids. Trimming left V 0 bases short and J 7 bases short, with 4 bases between. The CDR3 reads CAWSVRNEQFF. CDR3 DNA: TGTGCCTGGAGTGTACGAAATGAGCAGTTCTTC.

This chain joins TRBV7-9 and TRBJ2-7, with 8 bases fitting TRBD2. The length of the CDR3 is 15 residues. CDR1 and CDR2 (germline): SEHNR, FQNEAQ (reference sequence). Trimming at V came to 1 base and at J to 6 bases, leaving 8 bases not matched to a gene. The DNA of the CDR3 is TGTGCCAGCAGCTTAGTCAGCGGGGGCGAAAGCGAGCAGTACTTC. It yields the protein CASSLVSGGESEQYF.

V gene TRBV13 combines with J gene TRBJ2-1, with D perhaps matching TRBD2 (6 bases). Germline V gene data show CDR1 as PRHDT and CDR2 as FYEKMQ (reference sequence). V was cut by 5 bases and J by 3 bases, with 17 bases left in between. The CDR3 is made up of 16 amino acids. The CDR3 region has the DNA TGTGCCAGCAGCGCCCCTCGACGGGAGTTCTACAATGAGCAGTTCTTC. This codes for CASSAPRREFYNEQFF.

The rearrangement links TRBV18 to TRBJ1-2; no clear D. The CDR3 runs to 12 residues. Germline lookup yields CDR1 KGHSH and CDR2 LQKENI. Trimming took off 4 bases at V and 7 bases at J, with 10 bases between the two ends. The CDR3 protein is CASSRPQSGYTF. The CDR3 nucleotides are TGTGCCAGCTCACGGCCACAGTCTGGCTACACCTTC.

This clone has more than one count but fewer than ten. The rearrangement uses TRBV5-8 and TRBJ2-3; D gene uncertain. This CDR3 contains 12 residues. V was clipped by 4 bases and J by 6 bases, with 9 bases between them. In germline, CDR1 is SGHTS, CDR2 YDEGEE. The CDR3 DNA sequence: TGTGCCAGCAGCCCTTACGCGGATACGCAGTATTTT. As protein: CASSPYADTQYF.

This sequence joins TRBV5-4 and TRBJ2-3; D is perhaps TRBD2 (6 bases). The V gene lost 5 bases and the J gene lost 6 bases, with 19 bases spanning the gap. The CDR3 is made up of 15 amino acids. Germline loops: CDR1 SGHNT, CDR2 YYREEE (reference sequence). The CDR3: CASRPEQDAGDTQYF. In nucleotides, the CDR3 is TGTGCCAGCAGGCCCGAGCAGGACGCGGGGGATACGCAGTATTTT.

The chain links TRBV10-1 to TRBJ2-7; 9 nucleotides align to TRBD1. The ends lost 0 bases at V and 5 bases at J; junction bases unmatched: 5. The length of the CDR3 is 15 residues. Germline V gives CDR1 WNHNN, CDR2 SYGVQD (reference sequence). The CDR3 spells CASSESQGQGNEQYF. CDR3 sequence (DNA): TGCGCCAGCAGTGAGTCTCAGGGACAGGGAAACGAGCAGTACTTC.

V usage is TRBV4-1 and J usage is TRBJ2-2; the D is unclear. From germline, CDR1 is MGHRA and CDR2 YSYEKL. The CDR3 spans 15 residues. Between the trimmed V and J ends, which lost 2 bases and 2 bases, there was a span of 9 bases. The CDR3 sequence is CASSQLNLNTGELFF. In nucleotides, the CDR3 is TGCGCCAGCAGCCAATTGAACCTTAACACCGGGGAGCTGTTTTTT.

The rearrangement links TRBV20-1 to TRBJ2-1, with D possibly TRBD2 on 5 matching bases. Germline-derived CDR1 and CDR2 are DFQATT and SNEGSKA (reference sequence). The CDR3 runs 10 residues. The CDR3: CVAGLNEQFF. The CDR3 DNA follows: TGCGTCGCGGGCCTCAATGAGCAGTTCTTC.

V gene TRBV19 combines with J gene TRBJ1-1; D ambiguous. The CDR3 loop spans 14 amino acids. Germline V gene data show CDR1 as LNHDA and CDR2 as SQIVND (reference sequence). V was cut by 0 bases and J by 1 base, with 6 bases left in between. The CDR3 here is CASSIEVKNTEAFF. The CDR3 region has the DNA TGTGCCAGTAGTATAGAAGTCAAGAACACTGAAGCTTTCTTT.

The chain carries TRBV5-6 and TRBJ2-1; D not certain. Germline CDR1 reads SGHDT; CDR2 reads YYEEEE. The CDR3 length is 13 residues. V lost 6 bases and J lost 4, with 11 bases in between. CDR3 region: CASTLDQYNEQFF. The CDR3 DNA sequence: TGTGCCAGCACCCTGGACCAATACAATGAGCAGTTCTTC.

Only a few counts were recorded for this clone. The chain carries TRBV4-1 and TRBJ2-7, with a possible D match to TRBD1 (5 bases). From germline, CDR1 is MGHRA and CDR2 YSYEKL. V lost 4 bases, J lost 3 bases, and 13 bases lay in between. The CDR3 is 14 residues long. The CDR3 here is CASSRVDRSYEQYF. The CDR3, as DNA: TGCGCCAGCAGCCGCGTCGACAGAAGCTACGAGCAGTACTTC.